The clone carrying this T cell receptor beta chain occurred many times. Its antigen is undetermined. The CDR3 has 12 residues. Per the germline V gene, CDR1 is GTSNPN and CDR2 is SVGIG (reference sequence). Trimming left V 1 base short and J 12 bases short, with 15 bases between. CDR3 regions were amplified by Arm-PCR using iRepertoire HTBI primers to build TCR beta libraries. TCRdb re-called the multiplex PCR reads with MiXCR, one entry per CDR3 protein. The table includes about 420,000 distinct CDR3 sequences, around 17% detected once. The entry originates in a study of regulatory T cells in long-lasting Graves disease. Study-wide points: TRBV28, TRBJ1-2 and TRBJ2-5 were favored in persistent disease.

Indicated time point: newly diagnosed GD, antithyroid drugs for less than 3 months. PBMCs provided the RNA from which the TCR library was made. The same sample was also studied in work on T cells in Graves' hyperthyroidism and ophthalmopathy.

The chain recombines TRBV30 with TRBJ1-1; D unresolved. The material sequenced was peripheral blood mononuclear cells (PBMCs), taken at new diagnosis, from a patient treated with antithyroid drugs. The clonotype comes from a woman aged 18-29 years with Graves disease. As DNA, the CDR3 is TGTGCCTGGAGTGCCCAGTGGGATTCAACTTTCTTT. Translated, it gives CAWSAQWDSTFF.